This T cell receptor delta chain is from a study of gamma-delta T cells after stem cell transplantation. V was clipped by 3 bases and J by 0 bases; unmatched bases: 23. CDR3 length: 23 residues. Germline CDR1 TSWWSYY, CDR2 QGS. A few counts support this clone. TCRdb assigns this DNA the protein of a much larger clone, which departs from its translation at residue 9; this likely reflects a read error, and the protein shown comes from translating the DNA. TCRdb reapplied CATT to the RT-PCR reads. The sample contains more than 1,500 delta-chain clones, less than 5% of which appear only once. The clonotype was recovered from a human donor. It is not recorded whose cells these are; they may come from a transplant donor. The specimen sequenced was gamma-delta T cells. The chain carries TRDV1 and TRDJ1; 12 nucleotides match TRDD3. DNA for the CDR3: TGTGCTCTTGGGGACCCCCCCCTCTCCCGCTACTGGGGGATACTCTATGACACCGATAAACTCATCTTT. Translation gives CALGDPPLSRYWGILYDTDKLIF.